This T cell receptor beta chain emerged from a study of Graves' ophthalmopathy and Graves' hyperthyroidism. Background on the study: Peripheral blood was obtained at first diagnosis, ahead of any treatment.

The study amplified TCR beta CDR3 regions using RNA transcripts. An initial RT-PCR round employing HTBI primers preceded a second-round multiplex PCR. TCRdb reprocessed the multiplex PCR reads via MiXCR and lists one record per CDR3 protein. This sample yields hundreds of thousands of distinct CDR3 sequences, of which about a fifth are seen a single time; around 6.9% belongs to the top ten. New diagnoses, under 2 months' duration, and ages 18 to 65 characterized the hyperthyroidism patients. The V segment lost 5 bases and the J segment 5 bases; nucleotides outside the gene matches: 8. The CDR3 has 14 amino acids. Germline CDR1 reads LGHNT; CDR2 reads FRNRAP. This clonotype was observed a few times.

V is TRBV12-5 and J is TRBJ1-2, with 7 nucleotides matching TRBD1. Sequenced sample: peripheral blood. The origin of this receptor is a woman in her late teens or twenties with stable Graves' hyperthyroidism. Some clones in this sample may be carry-over from other donors' samples. The CDR3 spells CASGGTDREYGYTF. The CDR3 nucleotides read TGTGCTAGTGGTGGAACCGACAGGGAGTATGGCTACACCTTC. The full variable domain, rest sourced from reference TRBV12-5 and TRBJ1-2, is DARVTQTPRHKVTEMGQEVTMRCQPILGHNTVFWYRQTMMQGLELLAYFRNRAPLDDSGMPKDRFSAEMPDATLATLKIQPSEPRDSAVYFCASGGTDREYGYTFGSGTRLTVV.